The present entry profiles one TCR beta chain with its context. Its antigen is not identified. The data were obtained in a study of OX40 agonist ivuxolimab in advanced cancers. Study-wide background: Cancers in dose escalation were hepatocellular, melanoma, renal cell and head and neck.

The table came from immunoSEQ multiplex PCR; TCRdb's copy has only in-frame clones and leaves some out. The sample includes some 11,000 clones, 65% to 85% of them seen just once. Study conclusions and caveats: The study observed clonal expansion of CD4+ and CD8+ blood T cells by week 6 at 0.1 to 3.0 mg/kg. CD8+ T cells showed, on average, more clonal expansion than CD4+ cells.

The sequencing here drew on CD4+ or CD8+ T cells sorted from blood, taken in a trial of the OX40 agonist ivuxolimab. The origin of this receptor is an adult with an advanced solid tumor such as melanoma, head and neck, liver or kidney cancer.

DNA of the CDR3: TGTGCCAGCAGCGTAGGAAGGGCGGGGGGGCGGCACGAGCAGTACTTC. It specifies CASSVGRAGGRHEQYF. The chain has TRBV9 and TRBJ2-7, with 9 bases lining up with TRBD2. The CDR3 is 16 residues long. The V gene end was trimmed by 0 bases and the J gene end by 5 bases; junction bases not matched to a gene: 9. From germline, CDR1 is SGDLS and CDR2 YYNGEE.